Shown below are 15 T cell receptor beta chains from a single sample sequenced in a study of T cells in narcolepsy. Clones were sequenced by immunoSEQ multiplex PCR, and TCRdb holds only the in-frame ones, with some missing. The data hold 34,000 or so clones, with 60% to 85% observed a single time. Sequenced input: memory (CD45RA-) CD4+ T cells from blood. The receptors come from a human donor in good health.

V is TRBV13 and J is TRBJ2-7; 10 bases align to TRBD2. After removal of 5 bases from V and 6 bases from J, the junction contained 16 bases not matched to a gene. The CDR3 loop spans 17 amino acids. Germline CDR1 and CDR2: PRHDT and FYEKMQ (reference sequence). CDR3: CASSLLAGPHRALEQYF. The DNA for the CDR3 is TGTGCCAGCAGCCTACTAGCGGGACCCCACCGGGCGCTCGAGCAGTACTTC.

The gene calls are TRBV19 and TRBJ1-2, with D possibly being TRBD1 (6 bases). The germline CDR1 and CDR2 sequences are LNHDA and SQIVND (reference sequence). Trimming took off 10 bases at V and 0 bases at J, with 9 bases between the two ends. The CDR3 totals 12 residues. CDR3 amino acids: CATWTANYGYTF. CDR3 sequence (DNA): TGTGCCACCTGGACAGCTAACTATGGCTACACCTTC.

The genes are TRBV29-1 and TRBJ2-3; D is undetermined. The V end lost 4 bases, the J end lost 0 bases, and 11 bases lay between the germline ends. CDR1 and CDR2 (germline): SQVTM, ANQGSEA. The CDR3 has 14 residues. The CDR3 region is CSVAPVGSTDTQYF. The CDR3 nucleotides are TGCAGCGTTGCCCCCGTAGGAAGCACAGATACGCAGTATTTT.

This clone was found a few times. The rearrangement joins TRBV11-3 to TRBJ2-7, with a possible D match to TRBD2 (6 bases). CDR1 and CDR2 from the germline V gene are SGHNT and YENEEA. The length of the CDR3 is 14 residues. V lost 5 bases and J 7 bases, leaving 18 bases between the germline ends. The CDR3: CASSTLGTRREQYF. CDR3 nucleotide sequence: TGTGCCAGCAGCACCCTCGGGACTCGTCGAGAGCAGTACTTC.

The chain uses TRBV11-2 and TRBJ1-5, with D possibly TRBD1 on 5 matching bases. This CDR3 has 14 residues. V lost 1 base, J lost 6 bases, and 10 bases lay in between. CDR1 and CDR2 from the germline V gene are SGHAT and FQNNGV. CDR3: CASSLGGPRQPQHF. The CDR3 nucleotides are TGTGCCAGCAGCTTAGGGGGCCCGCGTCAGCCCCAGCATTTT.

The V and J genes are TRBV6-5 and TRBJ2-7; 10 bases are a match to TRBD2. CDR1 is MNHEY and CDR2 is SVGAGI in the germline V gene. This CDR3 has 15 amino acids. Unmatched junction bases numbered 6, after V lost 1 base and J lost 6 bases. The CDR3 spells CASSYYQREGGEQYF. CDR3 bases: TGTGCCAGCAGTTACTATCAGCGGGAGGGCGGCGAGCAGTACTTC.

This clone was picked up one time. The V call is TRBV19, the J call TRBJ2-7; D gene unclear. This CDR3 has 13 residues. V lost 4 bases and J lost 1, with 8 bases in between. The germline CDR1 and CDR2 sequences are LNHDA and SQIVND (reference sequence). The CDR3, as DNA: TGTGCCAGTAGTAATCCGGCATCCTACGAGCAGTACTTC. Translated: CASSNPASYEQYF.

The chain links TRBV27 to TRBJ2-2; 8 positions match TRBD1. The junction had 8 bases not matched to a gene; V was cut back by 2 bases and J by 6 bases. CDR1 is MNHEY and CDR2 is SMNVEV in the germline V gene (reference sequence). The CDR3 runs to 16 residues. The DNA for the CDR3 is TGTGCCAGCAGTTTAGAGGCAGGGGGCCTGGCCGGGGAGCTGTTTTTT. Its translation: CASSLEAGGLAGELFF.

The chain is built from TRBV7-2 and TRBJ2-3; D remains unclear. CDR1 SGHTA and CDR2 FQGNSA come from the germline V gene. V lost 0 bases and J 6 bases, leaving 7 bases between the germline ends. This CDR3 is built from 13 residues. The CDR3 sequence: CASSLALEDTQYF. CDR3 sequence (DNA): TGTGCCAGCAGCTTAGCTCTCGAGGATACGCAGTATTTT.

The genes are TRBV5-1 and TRBJ2-3, with a possible D match to TRBD2 (5 bases). Germline loops: CDR1 SGHRS, CDR2 YFSETQ. The ends were cut back, 2 bases at V and 8 bases at J, with 24 bases in the middle. CDR3 length: 17 residues. Written as DNA, the CDR3 is TGCGCCAGCAGCTTCGAGCCAGCAGGCACAACGGCGGGTACGCAGTATTTT. This codes for CASSFEPAGTTAGTQYF.

The V call is TRBV27, the J call TRBJ1-5; the match to TRBD1 covers 10 bases. This CDR3 is built from 15 residues. Germline trimming cut 6 bases from V and 5 bases from J; bases unmatched to any gene: 7. Germline assignment: CDR1 MNHEY and CDR2 SMNVEV (reference sequence). This CDR3 reads CASSPGQGGYQPQHF. CDR3 DNA: TGTGCCAGCAGCCCCGGACAGGGGGGATATCAGCCCCAGCATTTT.

This chain links TRBV7-6 with TRBJ2-3; 9 positions match TRBD1. CDR1 is SGHVS and CDR2 is FNYEAQ in the germline V gene. Trimming removed 4 bases from V and 6 bases from J; junction bases left unmatched: 11. The CDR3 has 16 amino acids. CDR3 nucleotides: TGTGCCAGCAGCTCCGCCGGGACAGGGTTATCGGATACGCAGTATTTT. Its translation: CASSSAGTGLSDTQYF. Variable domain in full (rest from reference TRBV7-6 and TRBJ2-3): GAGVSQSPRYKVTKRGQDVALRCDPISGHVSLYWYRQALGQGPEFLTYFNYEAQQDKSGLPNDRFSAERPEGSISTLTIQRTEQRDSAMYRCASSSAGTGLSDTQYFGPGTRLTVL.

This clone was seen a few times. V and J are TRBV15 and TRBJ1-1, with 7 bases that match TRBD1. The V gene's germline CDR1 is LNHNV and CDR2 YYDKDF (reference sequence). The CDR3 contains 15 residues. The ends lost 1 base at V and 4 bases at J; junction bases unmatched: 6. CDR3 in DNA: TGTGCCACCAGCAGAGGTGAGGGGGCCGTCACTGAAGCTTTCTTT. This gives the protein CATSRGEGAVTEAFF.

This chain links TRBV4-1 with TRBJ2-1; 7 nucleotides agree with TRBD2. V shed 0 bases, J shed 13 bases, and the junction held 9 bases outside the gene matches. Germline V gene data show CDR1 as MGHRA and CDR2 as YSYEKL. This CDR3 spans 14 amino acids. CDR3 sequence: CASSQDSVAGTQFF. The CDR3 region has the DNA TGCGCCAGCAGCCAAGACAGCGTAGCGGGTACTCAGTTCTTC.

This clone showed up just a few times. CDR3 bases: TGTGCCAGCAGTTTATGGGGCAGGGGGCAATCGGGCGGCTACACCTTC. This translates into CASSLWGRGQSGGYTF. V usage is TRBV27 and J usage is TRBJ1-2; 8 bases agree with TRBD1. In germline, CDR1 is MNHEY, CDR2 SMNVEV (reference sequence). V trimming: 1 base; J trimming: 8 bases; junction bases outside the gene matches: 12. The CDR3 totals 16 residues.